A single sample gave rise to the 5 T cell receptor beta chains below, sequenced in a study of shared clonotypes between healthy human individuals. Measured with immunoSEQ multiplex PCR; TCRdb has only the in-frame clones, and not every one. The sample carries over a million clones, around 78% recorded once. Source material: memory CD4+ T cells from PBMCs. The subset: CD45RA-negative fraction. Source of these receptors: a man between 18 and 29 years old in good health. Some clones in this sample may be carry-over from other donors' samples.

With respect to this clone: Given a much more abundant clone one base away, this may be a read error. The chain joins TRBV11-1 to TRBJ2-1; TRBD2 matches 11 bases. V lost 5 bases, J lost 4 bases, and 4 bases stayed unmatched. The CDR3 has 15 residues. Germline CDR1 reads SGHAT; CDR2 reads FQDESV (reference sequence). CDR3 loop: CASSQGTSGYNEQFF. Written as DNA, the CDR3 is TGTGCCAGCAGCCAAGGGACTAGCGGTTACAATGAGCAGTTCTTC.

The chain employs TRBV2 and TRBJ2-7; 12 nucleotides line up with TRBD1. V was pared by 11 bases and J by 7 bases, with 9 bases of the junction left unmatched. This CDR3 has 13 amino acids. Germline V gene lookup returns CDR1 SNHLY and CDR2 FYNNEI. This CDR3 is CAGSRDRGQEQYF. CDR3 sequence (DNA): TGTGCCGGATCGCGGGACAGGGGGCAAGAGCAGTACTTC.

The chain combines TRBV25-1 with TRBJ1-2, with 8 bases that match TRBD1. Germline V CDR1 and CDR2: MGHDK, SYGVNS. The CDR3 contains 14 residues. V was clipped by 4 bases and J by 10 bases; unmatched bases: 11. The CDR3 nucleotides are TGTGCCAGCAGTGTAGGTGGGACAGGTCGGGACTACACCTTC. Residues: CASSVGGTGRDYTF.

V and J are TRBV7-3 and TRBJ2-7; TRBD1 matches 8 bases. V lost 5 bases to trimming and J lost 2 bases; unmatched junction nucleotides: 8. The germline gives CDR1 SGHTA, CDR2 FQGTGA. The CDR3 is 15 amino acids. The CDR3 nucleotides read TGTGCCAGCAGCGAAGCCGGGACAGGAGCCTACGAGCAGTACTTC. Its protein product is CASSEAGTGAYEQYF.

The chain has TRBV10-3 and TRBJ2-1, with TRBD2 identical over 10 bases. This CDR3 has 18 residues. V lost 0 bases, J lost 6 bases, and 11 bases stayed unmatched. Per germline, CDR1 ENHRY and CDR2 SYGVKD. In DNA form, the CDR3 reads TGTGCCATCAGTGAGTCGAAGGCTAGCGGGAGTGAGGGCAATGAGCAGTTCTTC. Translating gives CAISESKASGSEGNEQFF.